The 5 T cell receptor beta chains in this list originate from one sample, sequenced in a study of blood T cell repertoires in COVID-19 (dated by TCRdb to about 2020). Receptors were amplified or captured by the immunoSEQ multiplex PCR assay. TCRdb holds this immuneACCESS table with in-frame rearrangements only. Some clones are missing; in checked studies, unresolved V genes explain under half, and the rest has no known cause. Present in this sample are fewer than 200,000 clones, about 85% of which were seen just once. The ten most abundant clones make up around 7.8% of the sample. The sample consisted of peripheral blood. Receptors were obtained from an older woman with acute or convalescent COVID-19.

This sequence joins TRBV2 and TRBJ1-1; D remains unclear. The germline V gene encodes CDR1 SNHLY and CDR2 FYNNEI. The CDR3 has 11 residues. V lost 6 bases, J lost 10 bases, and 12 bases lay in between. In DNA, the CDR3 is TGTGCCAGCAGCGGAGATAGAGGAGCTTTCTTT. Translated, it gives CASSGDRGAFF.

The chain couples TRBV19 to TRBJ2-7; TRBD2 aligns across 15 bases. Germline CDR1 LNHDA, CDR2 SQIVND (reference sequence). CDR3 length: 15 residues. V trimming: 6 bases; J trimming: 6 bases; junction bases outside the gene matches: 6. CDR3 residues: CASRGLAGGGGEQYF. As DNA, the CDR3 is TGTGCCAGTAGGGGACTAGCGGGAGGAGGTGGCGAGCAGTACTTC.

This rearrangement joins TRBV2 to TRBJ1-6; 8 bases match TRBD1. The CDR3 sequence is 15 residues long. With 6 bases clipped from V and 8 bases from J, the junction kept 9 bases outside the gene matches. In germline, CDR1 is SNHLY, CDR2 FYNNEI. The CDR3 protein is CASRARTGRDSPLHF. CDR3 bases: TGTGCCAGCAGAGCTCGGACAGGGAGGGATTCACCCCTCCACTTT.

The chain employs TRBV11-2 and TRBJ1-2; 7 nucleotides match TRBD1. V gave up 4 bases and J gave up 8 bases; unmatched junction bases: 10. Germline V gene data show CDR1 as SGHAT and CDR2 as FQNNGV. The CDR3 is 14 amino acids. The CDR3 loop reads CASSSLRQGRGYTF. CDR3 nucleotide sequence: TGTGCCAGCAGCTCTCTTAGACAGGGAAGGGGCTACACCTTC.

V and J are TRBV6-5 and TRBJ1-5; a possible D gene is TRBD1 (6 bases). The CDR3 is 13 residues long. V lost 7 bases to trimming and J lost 7 bases, with 14 bases between them. In germline, CDR1 is MNHEY, CDR2 SVGAGI. The CDR3 DNA reads TGTGCCAGCAACATAGGGGGGGACCAGCCCCAGCATTTT. Amino acids: CASNIGGDQPQHF.